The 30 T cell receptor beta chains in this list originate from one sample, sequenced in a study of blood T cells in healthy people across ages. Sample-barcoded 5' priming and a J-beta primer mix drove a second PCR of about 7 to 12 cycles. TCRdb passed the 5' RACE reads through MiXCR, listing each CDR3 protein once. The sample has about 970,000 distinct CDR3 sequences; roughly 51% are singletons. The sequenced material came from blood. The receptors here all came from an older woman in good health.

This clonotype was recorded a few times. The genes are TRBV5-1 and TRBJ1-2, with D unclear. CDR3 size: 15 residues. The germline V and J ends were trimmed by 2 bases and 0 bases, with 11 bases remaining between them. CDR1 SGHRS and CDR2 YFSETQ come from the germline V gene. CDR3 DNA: TGCGCCAGCAGCTTTACTCCGGGGACTAACTATGGCTACACCTTC. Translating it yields CASSFTPGTNYGYTF.

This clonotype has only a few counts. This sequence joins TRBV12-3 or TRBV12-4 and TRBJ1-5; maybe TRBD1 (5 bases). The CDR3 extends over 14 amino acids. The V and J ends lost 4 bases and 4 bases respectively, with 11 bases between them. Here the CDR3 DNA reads TGTGCCAGCAGTTCAGACAGTAGGAATCAGCCCCAGCATTTT. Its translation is CASSSDSRNQPQHF.

The CDR3 DNA follows: TGTGCCACCACATCACAGGGGAGGAGAGAGACCCAGTACTTC. Its translation is CATTSQGRRETQYF. This sequence joins TRBV24-1 and TRBJ2-5; a possible D gene is TRBD1 (7 bases). V lost 8 bases and J 4 bases, leaving 16 bases between the germline ends. Germline CDR1 reads KGHDR; CDR2 reads SFDVKD. CDR3 length: 14 amino acids.

As DNA, the CDR3 is TGTGCCAGCAAGAGTTTGGGGGAGCAGTACTTC. It specifies CASKSLGEQYF. V gene TRBV2 combines with J gene TRBJ2-7; no clear D gene. The CDR3 is 11 residues long. V lost 7 bases and J 7 bases, leaving 11 bases between the germline ends. The germline V gene encodes CDR1 SNHLY and CDR2 FYNNEI.

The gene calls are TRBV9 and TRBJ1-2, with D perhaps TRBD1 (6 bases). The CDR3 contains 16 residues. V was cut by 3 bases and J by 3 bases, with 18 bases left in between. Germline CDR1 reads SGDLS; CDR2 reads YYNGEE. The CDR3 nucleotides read TGTGCCAGCAGCGCCGGGGCAGGGGTCTATTACTATGGCTACACCTTC. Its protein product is CASSAGAGVYYYGYTF.

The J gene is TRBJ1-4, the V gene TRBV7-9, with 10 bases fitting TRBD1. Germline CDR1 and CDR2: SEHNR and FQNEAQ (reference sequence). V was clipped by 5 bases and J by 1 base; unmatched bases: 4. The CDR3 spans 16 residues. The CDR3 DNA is TGTGCCAGCAGCCCCGGGACAGGGGAAACTAATGAAAAACTGTTTTTT. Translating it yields CASSPGTGETNEKLFF.

CDR3 amino acids: CASRPGSSDNEQFF. The CDR3, as DNA: TGTGCCAGCAGACCGGGCTCAAGTGACAATGAGCAGTTCTTC. The chain joins TRBV7-9 to TRBJ2-1; D gene unclear. Germline CDR1 is SEHNR and CDR2 is FQNEAQ (reference sequence). The length of the CDR3 is 14 residues. V was cut by 6 bases and J by 5 bases, with 14 bases left in between.

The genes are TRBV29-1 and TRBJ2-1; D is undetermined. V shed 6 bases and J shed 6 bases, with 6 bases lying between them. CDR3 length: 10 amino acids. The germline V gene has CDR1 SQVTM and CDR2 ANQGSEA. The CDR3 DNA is TGCAGCGTCGCCTTCAATGAGCAGTTCTTC. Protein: CSVAFNEQFF.

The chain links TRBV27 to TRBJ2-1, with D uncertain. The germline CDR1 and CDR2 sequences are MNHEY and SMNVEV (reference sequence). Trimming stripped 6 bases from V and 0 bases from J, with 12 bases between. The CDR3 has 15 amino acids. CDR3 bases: TGTGCCAGCAGGCCTTACCCGAGCTCCTACAATGAGCAGTTCTTC. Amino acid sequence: CASRPYPSSYNEQFF.

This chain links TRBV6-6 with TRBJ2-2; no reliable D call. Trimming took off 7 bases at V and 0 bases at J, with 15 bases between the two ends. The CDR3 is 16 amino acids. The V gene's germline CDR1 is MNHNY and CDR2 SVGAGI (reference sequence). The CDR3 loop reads CASTNGPNSNTGELFF. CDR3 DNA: TGTGCCAGCACTAACGGGCCCAATTCGAACACCGGGGAGCTGTTTTTT.

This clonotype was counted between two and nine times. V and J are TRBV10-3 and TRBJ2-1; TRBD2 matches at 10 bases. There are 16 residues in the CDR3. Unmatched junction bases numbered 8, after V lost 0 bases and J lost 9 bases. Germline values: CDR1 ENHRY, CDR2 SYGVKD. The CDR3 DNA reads TGTGCCATCAGTGAGTCCTCTAGCGGGAGAAGGAGTGAGCAGTTCTTC. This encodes CAISESSSGRRSEQFF.

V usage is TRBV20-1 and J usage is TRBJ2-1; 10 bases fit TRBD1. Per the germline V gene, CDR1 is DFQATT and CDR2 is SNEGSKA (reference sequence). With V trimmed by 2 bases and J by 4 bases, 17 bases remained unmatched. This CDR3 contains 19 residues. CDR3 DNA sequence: TGCAGTGCTAGACTCCTGAAAAGATCGGGACAGGGGTCTTACAATGAGCAGTTCTTC. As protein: CSARLLKRSGQGSYNEQFF.

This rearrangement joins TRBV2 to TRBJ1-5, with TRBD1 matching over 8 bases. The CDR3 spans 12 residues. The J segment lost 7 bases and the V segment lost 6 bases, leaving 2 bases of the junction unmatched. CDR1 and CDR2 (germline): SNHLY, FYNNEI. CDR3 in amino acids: CASRRTGQPQHF. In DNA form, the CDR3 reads TGTGCCAGCAGACGGACAGGGCAGCCCCAGCATTTT.

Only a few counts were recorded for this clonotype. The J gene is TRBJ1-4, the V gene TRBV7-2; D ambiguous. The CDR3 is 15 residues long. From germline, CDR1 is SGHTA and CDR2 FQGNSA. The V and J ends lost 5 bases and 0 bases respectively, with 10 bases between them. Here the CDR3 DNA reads TGTGCCAGCAGCACCCAAGTGACAACTAATGAAAAACTGTTTTTT. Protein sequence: CASSTQVTTNEKLFF.

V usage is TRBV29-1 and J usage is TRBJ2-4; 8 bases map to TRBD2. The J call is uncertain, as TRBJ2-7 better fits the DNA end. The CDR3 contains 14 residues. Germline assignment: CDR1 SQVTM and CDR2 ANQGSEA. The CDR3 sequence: CSVCSGDRRDEQYF. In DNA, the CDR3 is TGCAGCGTATGTAGCGGGGACCGCCGGGACGAGCAGTACTTC.

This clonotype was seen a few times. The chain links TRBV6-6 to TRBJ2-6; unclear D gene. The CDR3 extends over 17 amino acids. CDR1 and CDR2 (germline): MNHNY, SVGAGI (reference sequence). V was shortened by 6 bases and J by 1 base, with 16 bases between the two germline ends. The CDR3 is CASSLKVGPSGANVLTF. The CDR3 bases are TGTGCCAGCAGCTTGAAAGTGGGTCCGTCTGGGGCCAACGTCCTGACTTTC.

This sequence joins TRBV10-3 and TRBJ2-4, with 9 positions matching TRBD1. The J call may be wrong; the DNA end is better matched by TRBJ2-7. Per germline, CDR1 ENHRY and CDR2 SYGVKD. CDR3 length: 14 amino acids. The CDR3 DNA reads TGTGCCATCAGTCGGGACAGGGCCACCTACGAGCAGTACTTC. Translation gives CAISRDRATYEQYF.

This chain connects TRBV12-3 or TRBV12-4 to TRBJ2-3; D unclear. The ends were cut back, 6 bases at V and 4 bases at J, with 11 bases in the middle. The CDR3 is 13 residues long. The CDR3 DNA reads TGTGCCAGCAGCAGCAGAATCCCAGATACGCAGTATTTT. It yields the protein CASSSRIPDTQYF.

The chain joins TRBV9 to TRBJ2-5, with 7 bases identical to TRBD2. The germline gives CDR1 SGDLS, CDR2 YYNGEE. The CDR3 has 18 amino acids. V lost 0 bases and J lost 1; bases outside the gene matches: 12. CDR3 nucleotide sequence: TGTGCCAGCAGCGTAGGGAGGAGAGCGGGACCTTCCCAAGAGACCCAGTACTTC. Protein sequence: CASSVGRRAGPSQETQYF.

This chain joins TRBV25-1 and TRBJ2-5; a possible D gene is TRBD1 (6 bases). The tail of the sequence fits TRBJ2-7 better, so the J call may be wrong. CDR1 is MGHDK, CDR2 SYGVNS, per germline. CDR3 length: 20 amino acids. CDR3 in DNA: TGTGCCAGCAGGGGGAGTGGGTCCCAGCAGGGACAAGGATTCGCCTACGAGCAGTACTTC. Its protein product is CASRGSGSQQGQGFAYEQYF.

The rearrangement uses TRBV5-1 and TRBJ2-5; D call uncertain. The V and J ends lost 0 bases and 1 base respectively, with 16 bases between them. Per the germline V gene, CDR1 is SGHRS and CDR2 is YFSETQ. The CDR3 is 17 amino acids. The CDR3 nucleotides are TGCGCCAGCAGCTTGGCCGAAAGCTCGCTGCTCCAAGAGACCCAGTACTTC. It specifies CASSLAESSLLQETQYF.

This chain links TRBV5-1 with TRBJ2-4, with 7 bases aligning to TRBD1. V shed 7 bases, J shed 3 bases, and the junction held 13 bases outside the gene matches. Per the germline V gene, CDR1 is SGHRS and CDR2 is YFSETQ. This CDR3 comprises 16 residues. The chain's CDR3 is CASGEGPGGVKNIQYF. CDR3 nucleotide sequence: TGCGCCAGCGGCGAAGGACCAGGGGGTGTCAAAAACATTCAGTACTTC.

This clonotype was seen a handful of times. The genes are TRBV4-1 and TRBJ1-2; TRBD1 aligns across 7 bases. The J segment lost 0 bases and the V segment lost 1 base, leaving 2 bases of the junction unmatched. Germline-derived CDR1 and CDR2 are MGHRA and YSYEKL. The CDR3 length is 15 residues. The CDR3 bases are TGCGCCAGCAGCCAAGGGGACAGAACTAACTATGGCTACACCTTC. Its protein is CASSQGDRTNYGYTF.

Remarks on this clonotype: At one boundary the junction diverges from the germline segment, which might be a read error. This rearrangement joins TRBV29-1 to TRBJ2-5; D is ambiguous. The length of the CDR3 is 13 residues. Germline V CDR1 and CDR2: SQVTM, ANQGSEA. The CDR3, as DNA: TGCAGCGGTGAAAACTATGGACAAGAGACCCAGTACTTC. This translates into CSGENYGQETQYF.

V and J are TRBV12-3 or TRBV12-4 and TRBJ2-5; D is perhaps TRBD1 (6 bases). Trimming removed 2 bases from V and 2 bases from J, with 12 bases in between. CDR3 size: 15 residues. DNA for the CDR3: TGTGCCAGCAGTTTACTGGGGGACATACAAGAGACCCAGTACTTC. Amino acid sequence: CASSLLGDIQETQYF.

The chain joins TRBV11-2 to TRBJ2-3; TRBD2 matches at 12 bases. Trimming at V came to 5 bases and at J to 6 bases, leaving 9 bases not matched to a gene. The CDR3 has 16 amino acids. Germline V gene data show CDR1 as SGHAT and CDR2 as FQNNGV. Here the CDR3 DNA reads TGTGCCAGCAGCCGACAGGGACTAGCGGGCGGGGATACGCAGTATTTT. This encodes CASSRQGLAGGDTQYF.

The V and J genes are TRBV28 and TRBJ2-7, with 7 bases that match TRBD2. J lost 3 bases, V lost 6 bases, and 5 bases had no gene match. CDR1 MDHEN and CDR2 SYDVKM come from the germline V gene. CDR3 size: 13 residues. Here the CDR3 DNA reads TGTGCCAGCAGGCTACTAGCGAACTACGAGCAGTACTTC. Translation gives CASRLLANYEQYF.

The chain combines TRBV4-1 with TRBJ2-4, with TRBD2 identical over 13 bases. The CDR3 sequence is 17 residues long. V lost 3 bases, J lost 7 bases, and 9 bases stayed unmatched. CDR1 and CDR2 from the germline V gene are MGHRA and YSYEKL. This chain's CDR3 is CASSHGLAGVSNNIQYF. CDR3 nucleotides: TGCGCCAGCAGCCATGGACTAGCGGGAGTCTCTAATAACATTCAGTACTTC.

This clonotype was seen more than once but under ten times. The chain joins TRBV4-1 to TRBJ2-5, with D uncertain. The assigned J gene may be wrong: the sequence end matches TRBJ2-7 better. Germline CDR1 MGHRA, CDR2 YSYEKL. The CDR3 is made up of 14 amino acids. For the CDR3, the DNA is TGCGCCAGCAGCCAAGATAACACCGCCTACGAGCAGTACTTC. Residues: CASSQDNTAYEQYF.

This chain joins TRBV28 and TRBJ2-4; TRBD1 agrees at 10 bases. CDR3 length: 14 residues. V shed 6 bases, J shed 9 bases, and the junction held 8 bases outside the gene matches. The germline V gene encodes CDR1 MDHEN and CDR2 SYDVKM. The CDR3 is CASSPETGGSIQYF. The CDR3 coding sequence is TGTGCCAGCAGCCCCGAGACAGGGGGCAGCATTCAGTACTTC.